These T cell receptor beta chains were read from a single sample in a study of response to subunit inactivated influenza vaccine. One entry per CDR3 protein, called by TCRdb with MiXCR from the RT-PCR reads. The sample consists of some 600,000 distinct CDR3 sequences, about 15% of them appearing once. The sequencing used PBMCs from blood, collected less than 15 days before vaccination. The receptors come from a man aged 45-65 years who received an inactivated influenza vaccine. Each CDR3 is given with its conserved first and last residue. A D gene is named only where the DNA matches it firmly. The size field is filled for only some rows; it gives once, few, many or a size class.

clone_size,j_call,d_call,v_call,cdr3_aa,cdr3_nt
many,TRBJ2-1,-,TRBV24-1,CATSDNDRFYNEQFF,TGTGCCACCAGTGACAACGACAGGTTTTACAATGAGCAGTTCTTC
few,TRBJ2-7,TRBD1,TRBV10-3,CATLGQENSYEQYF,TGTGCCACCTTGGGACAGGAAAACTCCTACGAGCAGTACTTC
-,TRBJ2-5,-,TRBV6-5,CASSYSMDLQETQYF,TGTGCCAGCAGTTACTCGATGGATCTACAAGAGACCCAGTACTTC
many,TRBJ1-1,-,TRBV29-1,CSVERQMNTEAFF,TGCAGCGTTGAAAGACAGATGAACACTGAAGCTTTCTTT
many,TRBJ1-2,TRBD1,TRBV7-9,CASSWDRAGYTF,TGTGCCAGCAGCTGGGACAGGGCTGGCTACACCTTC
few,TRBJ2-2,-,TRBV4-3,CASSQDPWIPGELFF,TGCGCCAGCAGCCAAGATCCCTGGATCCCCGGGGAGCTGTTTTTT
-,TRBJ2-7,-,TRBV20-1,CSASSDSAHEQYF,TGCAGTGCTAGTTCCGACAGCGCCCATGAGCAGTACTTC
few,TRBJ2-5,-,TRBV9,CASSVFESQFLYF,TGTGCCAGCAGCGTTTTTGAGAGCCAATTCTTGTACTTC
few,TRBJ2-1,TRBD2,TRBV11-2,CASSLVGPAGGLRYNEQFF,TGTGCCAGCAGCTTAGTTGGCCCAGCGGGGGGGCTGAGGTACAATGAGCAGTTCTTC
-,TRBJ2-1,-,TRBV20-1,CSAKPFGEAYNEQFF,TGCAGTGCCAAACCTTTTGGGGAGGCCTACAATGAGCAGTTCTTC
-,TRBJ2-1,TRBD1,TRBV24-1,CATSDFGQGSDNEQFF,TGTGCCACCAGTGACTTTGGACAGGGGTCCGACAATGAGCAGTTCTTC
-,TRBJ1-1,TRBD1,TRBV18,CASSLGTGGPNTEAFF,TGTGCCAGCTCGTTGGGGACAGGGGGCCCGAACACTGAAGCTTTCTTT
-,TRBJ1-6,-,TRBV30,CAWGPSPLHF,TGTGCCTGGGGTCCTTCACCCCTCCACTTT
few,TRBJ1-6,-,TRBV12-3/TRBV12-4,CASSTYTGYLGSPLHF,TGTGCCAGCAGTACCTACACAGGGTACTTAGGTTCACCCCTCCACTTT
-,TRBJ2-1,TRBD2,TRBV2,CASLGTSVTYNEQFF,TGTGCCAGCCTAGGAACTAGCGTCACCTACAATGAGCAGTTCTTC
few,TRBJ1-3,-,TRBV5-1,CASSLDPLTPGNTIYF,TGCGCCAGCAGCTTGGATCCGCTGACTCCTGGAAACACCATATATTTT
many,TRBJ1-3,-,TRBV29-1,CSVERFTGNTIYF,TGCAGCGTTGAAAGGTTCACTGGAAACACCATATATTTT
few,TRBJ2-3,-,TRBV9,CASSVGRHNTDTQYF,TGTGCCAGCAGCGTAGGGAGACACAACACAGATACGCAGTATTTT
-,TRBJ2-1,-,TRBV12-3/TRBV12-4,CASSRRADWNEQFF,TGTGCCAGCAGTCGCCGGGCCGACTGGAATGAGCAGTTCTTC
many,TRBJ2-3,TRBD2,TRBV3-1,CASSKLAGAGDTQYF,TGTGCCAGCAGCAAACTAGCGGGGGCGGGGGATACGCAGTATTTT
few,TRBJ2-7,-,TRBV7-9,CASSPPTGHAEQYF,TGTGCCAGCAGCCCCCCAACGGGCCACGCCGAGCAGTACTTC
-,TRBJ1-2,-,TRBV5-1,CASSSRQEGQVAF,TGCGCCAGCAGCTCCCGACAGGAGGGACAAGTTGCCTTC
-,TRBJ2-7,-,TRBV5-6,CASGTVGQLAYEQYF,TGTGCCAGCGGCACGGTCGGACAGTTGGCCTACGAGCAGTACTTC
few,TRBJ2-1,TRBD2,TRBV29-1,CSVNDLAGAAYNEQFF,TGCAGCGTGAATGATCTAGCGGGGGCTGCCTACAATGAGCAGTTCTTC
few,TRBJ2-7,TRBD2,TRBV6-6,CASSSPPGGWSYEQYF,TGTGCCAGCAGTTCCCCCCCGGGGGGGTGGTCCTACGAGCAGTACTTC
few,TRBJ1-3,-,TRBV4-3,CASSQARAGNTIYF,TGCGCCAGCAGCCAAGCCAGGGCTGGAAACACCATATATTTT
-,TRBJ2-7,-,TRBV6-5,CASSYRGNTYEQYF,TGTGCCAGCAGTTACCGGGGAAACACCTACGAGCAGTACTTC
-,TRBJ2-3,-,TRBV12-3/TRBV12-4,CASSFSWGDGTDTQYF,TGTGCCAGCAGTTTTTCCTGGGGCGACGGGACAGATACGCAGTATTTT
few,TRBJ2-1,TRBD2,TRBV12-3/TRBV12-4,CASSPTSGRRNEQFF,TGTGCCAGCAGTCCAACAAGCGGGAGGCGCAATGAGCAGTTCTTC
many,TRBJ2-3,TRBD2,TRBV7-2,CASSLGPLAGNTDTQYF,TGTGCCAGCAGCTTAGGACCACTAGCGGGAAACACAGATACGCAGTATTTT
many,TRBJ2-1,TRBD2,TRBV7-2,CASSKTSGGGNEQFF,TGTGCCAGCAGCAAGACTAGCGGGGGGGGGAATGAGCAGTTCTTC
-,TRBJ1-5,-,TRBV7-8,CASSLWGTGSQPQHF,TGTGCCAGCAGCTTATGGGGCACAGGGAGCCAGCCCCAGCATTTT
few,TRBJ2-2,-,TRBV14,CASSPQASTGELFF,TGTGCCAGCAGCCCCCAGGCGAGCACCGGGGAGCTGTTTTTT
few,TRBJ2-3,-,TRBV5-1,CASSLKLFGKGVTQYF,TGCGCCAGCAGCTTAAAACTTTTCGGGAAGGGAGTTACGCAGTATTTT
-,TRBJ2-1,-,TRBV5-1,CASSRSLISSYNEQFF,TGCGCCAGCAGCCGCTCCCTTATCTCTTCATACAATGAGCAGTTCTTC
few,TRBJ1-3,-,TRBV12-3/TRBV12-4,CASSFSQGSGNTIYF,TGTGCCAGCAGTTTCTCTCAAGGCTCTGGAAACACCATATATTTT
-,TRBJ2-3,TRBD2,TRBV3-1,CASSKVGGSSTQYF,TGTGCCAGCAGCAAAGTAGGCGGGAGTAGTACGCAGTATTTT
-,TRBJ2-7,-,TRBV6-2/TRBV6-3,CASSYGGFGYEQYF,TGTGCCAGCAGTTACGGAGGGTTCGGCTACGAGCAGTACTTC
few,TRBJ2-7,-,TRBV20-1,CSARDWAGVSYEQYF,TGCAGTGCTAGAGATTGGGCGGGTGTCTCCTACGAGCAGTACTTC
few,TRBJ2-5,TRBD2,TRBV20-1,CSVKREVQETQYF,TGCAGTGTAAAGCGGGAGGTCCAAGAGACCCAGTACTTC
many,TRBJ1-3,-,TRBV12-3/TRBV12-4,CASSPGRNTIYF,TGTGCCAGCAGTCCGGGGCGAAACACCATATATTTT
few,TRBJ2-1,TRBD1,TRBV18,CASSPAGQAKGEQFF,TGTGCCAGCTCACCCGCGGGACAGGCCAAGGGAGAGCAGTTCTTC
many,TRBJ2-3,-,TRBV5-1,CASSLQLTTDTQYF,TGCGCCAGCAGCTTGCAATTGACAACCGATACGCAGTATTTT
few,TRBJ2-7,TRBD1,TRBV7-2,CASSLGDRFYEQYF,TGTGCCAGCAGCTTAGGGGACAGGTTCTACGAGCAGTACTTC
many,TRBJ2-5,-,TRBV7-9,CASSSDRGAYETQYF,TGTGCCAGCAGCTCCGATAGGGGCGCGTATGAGACCCAGTACTTC
few,TRBJ2-7,-,TRBV4-2,CASSQGETYYEQYF,TGTGCCAGCAGCCAAGGTGAGACCTACTACGAGCAGTACTTC
few,TRBJ2-4,-,TRBV4-2,CASSPIGKNIQYF,TGTGCCAGCAGCCCCATAGGGAAAAACATTCAGTACTTC
many,TRBJ2-3,-,TRBV5-1,CASRDADTQYF,TGCGCCAGCCGAGACGCAGATACGCAGTATTTT
few,TRBJ2-3,-,TRBV27,CASSSRLEQYF,TGTGCCAGCAGTTCCCGACTAGAGCAGTATTTT
-,TRBJ2-1,-,TRBV9,CATSPDGAYNEQFF,TGTGCCACTTCCCCCGATGGGGCTTACAATGAGCAGTTCTTC
few,TRBJ2-7,-,TRBV20-1,CSAFRDPSYEQYF,TGCAGTGCTTTCCGGGACCCGTCCTACGAGCAGTACTTC
-,TRBJ2-2,TRBD1,TRBV20-1,CSARGQGNTWELFF,TGCAGTGCTAGGGGACAGGGAAACACCTGGGAGCTGTTTTTT
few,TRBJ2-7,TRBD1,TRBV30,CAWKPGQASYEQYF,TGTGCCTGGAAACCGGGACAGGCGTCTTACGAGCAGTACTTC
few,TRBJ2-3,-,TRBV4-1,CASSQDRWDWKDTQYF,TGCGCCAGCAGCCAAGATAGGTGGGACTGGAAAGATACGCAGTATTTT
few,TRBJ2-1,-,TRBV13,CASSLGSGVPNFNEQFF,TGTGCCAGCAGCTTAGGGTCAGGGGTCCCTAACTTCAATGAGCAGTTCTTC
few,TRBJ2-5,TRBD2,TRBV28,CASSQLLLLAGTQETQYF,TGTGCCAGCAGTCAGCTTTTACTACTAGCGGGGACTCAAGAGACCCAGTACTTC
-,TRBJ2-7,-,TRBV2,CASSEARRVFYEQYF,TGTGCCAGCAGTGAAGCCCGCCGGGTCTTTTACGAGCAGTACTTC
-,TRBJ2-2,-,TRBV11-2,CASSLVPYNANTGELFF,TGTGCCAGCAGCTTAGTTCCCTACAACGCGAACACCGGGGAGCTGTTTTTT
-,TRBJ1-2,-,TRBV10-3,CAISESSGGYGYTF,TGTGCCATCAGTGAGTCATCGGGGGGCTATGGCTACACCTTC
-,TRBJ2-5,-,TRBV2,CASSELPQGQETQYF,TGTGCCAGCAGTGAGCTCCCTCAGGGCCAAGAGACCCAGTACTTC